Shown below are 28 T cell receptor beta chains from a single sample sequenced in a study of CXCR4 blockade with PD-1 therapy in pancreatic cancer. Some clones are missing from TCRdb's copy, which holds only in-frame ones; the method was immunoSEQ multiplex PCR. The sample includes approximately 1,200 clones, about two fifths of them seen just once. The material sequenced was tumor tissue. All receptors derive from a human donor with pancreatic ductal adenocarcinoma.

This chain connects TRBV19 to TRBJ2-1; 8 positions agree with TRBD1. Germline CDR1 is LNHDA and CDR2 is SQIVND (reference sequence). V shed 9 bases, J shed 9 bases, and the junction held 10 bases outside the gene matches. The CDR3 contains 13 residues. The CDR3 spells CASRTGRDGEQFF. CDR3 sequence (DNA): TGTGCCAGCAGGACAGGGAGAGATGGTGAGCAGTTCTTC.

This clone was picked up a small number of times. The chain combines TRBV28 with TRBJ1-1; 7 nucleotides align to TRBD1. The CDR3 length is 14 residues. The V gene end was trimmed by 7 bases and the J gene end by 3 bases; junction bases not matched to a gene: 8. Germline CDR1 is MDHEN and CDR2 is SYDVKM. This CDR3 reads CASTPGDRDTEAFF. CDR3 DNA sequence: TGTGCCAGCACCCCGGGCGACAGGGACACTGAAGCTTTCTTT.

V and J are TRBV18 and TRBJ1-2, with TRBD1 matching 7 bases. J lost 0 bases, V lost 4 bases, and 8 bases had no gene match. The CDR3 spans 16 residues. Germline V gene lookup returns CDR1 KGHSH and CDR2 LQKENI. The CDR3 protein is CASSLSTGASNYGYTF. In DNA, the CDR3 is TGTGCCAGCTCACTAAGTACAGGGGCCTCTAACTATGGCTACACCTTC.

The V and J genes are TRBV9 and TRBJ2-5, with TRBD2 identical over 8 bases. The CDR3 runs to 14 residues. Germline V gene lookup returns CDR1 SGDLS and CDR2 YYNGEE. V lost 0 bases to trimming and J lost 5 bases; unmatched junction nucleotides: 3. The CDR3 loop is CASSVGLASETQYF. The CDR3 DNA sequence: TGTGCCAGCAGCGTAGGACTAGCGAGCGAGACCCAGTACTTC.

CDR3 nucleotide sequence: TGTGCCAGCTCACCAGACACTAACTATGGCTACACCTTC. Its protein product is CASSPDTNYGYTF. The chain combines TRBV18 with TRBJ1-2; D is uncertain. Germline loops: CDR1 KGHSH, CDR2 LQKENI. V was trimmed by 2 bases and J by 0 bases, leaving 4 bases between them. The CDR3 spans 13 residues.

The chain couples TRBV14 to TRBJ1-2; no definite D call. Trimming left V 4 bases short and J 0 bases short, with 12 bases between. The CDR3 contains 15 residues. The germline V gene has CDR1 SGHDN and CDR2 FVKESK. CDR3 loop: CASSPEGHPNYGYTF. The CDR3 DNA reads as TGTGCCAGCAGCCCTGAAGGTCATCCTAACTATGGCTACACCTTC.

The chain has TRBV29-1 and TRBJ1-1; D is perhaps TRBD1 (6 bases). V lost 5 bases and J 5 bases, leaving 15 bases between the germline ends. In germline, CDR1 is SQVTM, CDR2 ANQGSEA. The CDR3 extends over 13 amino acids. In DNA, the CDR3 is TGCAGCGTTACCAGGGGTTGGATGACTGAAGCTTTCTTT. Residues: CSVTRGWMTEAFF.

CDR3 loop: CASSPGGVGVTEAFF. CDR3 bases: TGTGCCAGCAGCCCGGGCGGGGTTGGGGTGACTGAAGCTTTCTTT. The chain couples TRBV14 to TRBJ1-1; D remains ambiguous. V lost 4 bases and J 5 bases, leaving 17 bases between the germline ends. Looked up from germline, CDR1 is SGHDN and CDR2 is FVKESK. The CDR3 has 15 amino acids.

The chain employs TRBV15 and TRBJ1-2; 11 bases align to TRBD1. The CDR3 sequence is 16 residues long. The trim removed 0 bases at V and 4 bases at J, leaving 4 bases unmatched. Germline values: CDR1 LNHNV, CDR2 YYDKDF (reference sequence). In DNA form, the CDR3 reads TGTGCCACCAGCAGAGAGGACAGGGGGCTAACCTATGGCTACACCTTC. Translation gives CATSREDRGLTYGYTF.

This clone has more than one count but fewer than ten. The chain joins TRBV11-3 to TRBJ2-2; D might be TRBD1 (6 bases). Germline CDR1 SGHNT, CDR2 YENEEA. The CDR3 is 15 residues long. V lost 1 base and J lost 6, with 12 bases in between. CDR3 loop: CASSLGQGLAGELFF. The CDR3 DNA sequence: TGTGCCAGCAGCTTAGGCCAGGGGTTGGCCGGGGAGCTGTTTTTT.

By sample fraction, this clone is medium-sized. This chain joins TRBV4-1 and TRBJ2-7, with TRBD2 as a possible D gene (7 bases). The CDR3 loop spans 14 amino acids. Trimming stripped 0 bases from V and 3 bases from J, with 9 bases between. Germline CDR1 and CDR2: MGHRA and YSYEKL. The CDR3 loop reads CASSQDRGGYEQYF. Written as DNA, the CDR3 is TGCGCCAGCAGCCAAGATAGGGGGGGCTACGAGCAGTACTTC.

This sequence joins TRBV19 and TRBJ1-6; 9 nucleotides line up with TRBD1. J gave up 10 bases and V 6 bases, and 7 bases lay outside the gene matches. The germline gives CDR1 LNHDA, CDR2 SQIVND (reference sequence). This CDR3 has 14 residues. For the CDR3, the DNA is TGTGCCAGTAGCCACAGGGGGCCGGGGTCACCCCTCCACTTT. This encodes CASSHRGPGSPLHF.

This clone is termed medium-sized. The chain joins TRBV4-1 to TRBJ1-6, with 7 bases that match TRBD1. The V segment lost 4 bases and the J segment 7 bases; nucleotides outside the gene matches: 7. There are 15 residues in the CDR3. The germline V gene has CDR1 MGHRA and CDR2 YSYEKL. The CDR3 protein is CASSRSGTVNSPLHF. For the CDR3, the DNA is TGCGCCAGCAGCCGGTCGGGGACAGTAAATTCACCCCTCCACTTT.

This chain uses TRBV18 with TRBJ1-2; perhaps TRBD1 as D (5 bases). Germline V gene data show CDR1 as KGHSH and CDR2 as LQKENI. The CDR3 sequence is 14 residues long. V was trimmed by 4 bases and J by 3 bases, leaving 12 bases between them. The DNA for the CDR3 is TGTGCCAGCTCACTCGGGGGATTTGACTATGGCTACACCTTC. Residues: CASSLGGFDYGYTF.

Note on this clone: The junction differs from germline at one of its ends, possibly a read error. This sequence joins TRBV10-2 and TRBJ1-4; unclear D gene. Germline loops: CDR1 WSHSY, CDR2 SAAADI. This CDR3 spans 14 amino acids. The CDR3 DNA follows: TGCGCCAGCAGTGAGTCCGACAAAGAGAAAGAAACTGTTTTT. Protein: CASSESDKEKETVF.

The chain uses TRBV19 and TRBJ2-4; TRBD2 is a possible D gene (5 bases). CDR1 is LNHDA, CDR2 SQIVND, per germline (reference sequence). Trimming cost V 3 bases and J 6 bases, with 12 bases left between them. The CDR3 length is 14 residues. The CDR3 DNA sequence: TGTGCCAGTAGTATGGAAGCGGACGGAAACATTCAGTACTTC. Translated: CASSMEADGNIQYF.

The rearrangement joins TRBV12-5 to TRBJ1-5; D uncertain. The germline V gene encodes CDR1 LGHNT and CDR2 FRNRAP. V was trimmed by 7 bases and J by 4 bases, leaving 14 bases between them. This CDR3 spans 14 amino acids. CDR3 sequence: CASATRDLNQPQHF. As DNA, the CDR3 is TGTGCTAGTGCCACCCGGGATCTTAATCAGCCCCAGCATTTT.

The rearrangement uses TRBV19 and TRBJ1-5; D is undetermined. Trimming shortened V by 0 bases and J by 0 bases, and 9 bases separated the two germline ends. CDR1 is LNHDA and CDR2 is SQIVND in the germline V gene (reference sequence). The CDR3 length is 16 residues. CDR3 sequence reads: CASSIDLAGSNQPQHF. CDR3 nucleotide sequence: TGTGCCAGTAGTATAGATCTGGCCGGTAGCAATCAGCCCCAGCATTTT. Based on the CDR3 plus reference TRBV19 and TRBJ1-5, the full variable domain is DGGITQSPKYLFRKEGQNVTLSCEQNLNHDAMYWYRQDPGQGLRLIYYSQIVNDFQKGDIAEGYSVSREKKESFPLTVTSAQKNPTAFYLCASSIDLAGSNQPQHFGDGTRLSIL.

The chain recombines TRBV14 with TRBJ1-1; no reliable D call. Per germline, CDR1 SGHDN and CDR2 FVKESK. V lost 5 bases to trimming and J lost 0 bases, with 7 bases between them. The CDR3 contains 13 residues. CDR3 in amino acids: CASSNQVNTEAFF. In DNA form, the CDR3 reads TGTGCCAGCAGCAACCAGGTGAACACTGAAGCTTTCTTT.

This clone was counted between two and nine times. CDR3 in DNA: TGCAGCGTTCTCGACAGGGGGCTTGTGAATGAGCAGTTCTTC. Protein product: CSVLDRGLVNEQFF. The chain recombines TRBV29-1 with TRBJ2-1; 10 bases agree with TRBD1. Trimming removed 5 bases from V and 7 bases from J; junction bases left unmatched: 8. Germline V gives CDR1 SQVTM, CDR2 ANQGSEA. The CDR3 is 14 amino acids.

This clone was detected a few times. The sample has other DNA sequences that encode this CDR3 too. V usage is TRBV5-1 and J usage is TRBJ1-1; D is perhaps TRBD1 (5 bases). V lost 0 bases and J 5 bases, leaving 11 bases between the germline ends. The germline gives CDR1 SGHRS, CDR2 YFSETQ. This CDR3 is 14 amino acids long. CDR3 sequence (DNA): TGCGCCAGCAGCTTGGCCGGGGGAGGAACTGAAGCTTTCTTT. It codes for CASSLAGGGTEAFF.

The chain carries TRBV18 and TRBJ2-7; D possibly corresponds to TRBD1 (6 bases). Per the germline V gene, CDR1 is KGHSH and CDR2 is LQKENI. This CDR3 comprises 15 residues. Trimming shortened V by 6 bases and J by 3 bases, and 18 bases separated the two germline ends. The CDR3 DNA is TGTGCCAGCTCGAAAACCGGGACACGGCTCTACGAGCAGTACTTC. This translates into CASSKTGTRLYEQYF.

This clone rates as medium-sized. The V call is TRBV11-3, the J call TRBJ2-7, with 7 bases lining up with TRBD1. With 5 bases clipped from V and 2 bases from J, the junction kept 9 bases outside the gene matches. The CDR3 is made up of 15 amino acids. Germline V lookup: CDR1 SGHNT, CDR2 YENEEA. The CDR3 loop reads CASSGDRVKPYEQYF. DNA of the CDR3: TGTGCCAGCAGCGGAGACAGGGTGAAGCCCTACGAGCAGTACTTC.

V usage is TRBV18 and J usage is TRBJ2-3; D is uncertain. Trimming cost V 5 bases and J 4 bases, with 7 bases left between them. This CDR3 region has 12 residues. The V gene's germline CDR1 is KGHSH and CDR2 LQKENI. CDR3 DNA sequence: TGTGCCAGCTCAAAGGCGGCAGATACGCAGTATTTT. It specifies CASSKAADTQYF.

The gene calls are TRBV15 and TRBJ2-5, with D perhaps being TRBD1 or TRBD2 (6 bases each). The CDR3 runs to 15 residues. Germline V CDR1 and CDR2: LNHNV, YYDKDF (reference sequence). V was trimmed by 0 bases and J by 8 bases, leaving 16 bases between them. The CDR3 DNA is TGTGCCACCAGCAGAGATCTTATTAGGGGGGAAACCCAGTACTTC. Translated, it gives CATSRDLIRGETQYF.

The sample holds a few counts of this clone. A nucleotide was unread or ambiguous, so the corresponding amino acid is written X. The rearrangement joins TRBV6-8 to TRBJ2-1; D gene ambiguous. Germline assignment: CDR1 MNHGY and CDR2 SAAAGT. Trimming cost V 6 bases and J 6 bases, with 12 bases left between them. CDR3 length equals 13 residues. The CDR3, as DNA: TGTGCCAGCAGGAGAACAGRGGGCAATGAGCAGTTCTTC. Amino acids: CASRRTXGNEQFF.

The chain uses TRBV14 and TRBJ1-2; TRBD1 is a possible D gene (6 bases). This CDR3 has 15 amino acids. In germline, CDR1 is SGHDN, CDR2 FVKESK. Trimming stripped 1 base from V and 4 bases from J, with 13 bases between. In DNA form, the CDR3 reads TGTGCCAGCAGCCAAGCCAGGGGCGAATTCTATGGCTACACCTTC. Protein product: CASSQARGEFYGYTF. The whole variable domain, filled in from reference TRBV14 and TRBJ1-2, reads EAGVTQFPSHSVIEKGQTVTLRCDPISGHDNLYWYRRVMGKEIKFLLHFVKESKQDESGMPNNRFLAERTGGTYSTLKVQPAELEDSGVYFCASSQARGEFYGYTFGSGTRLTVV.

This clone was observed a few times. The gene calls are TRBV1 and TRBJ1-1; no DNA check was done on the table's D call, TRBD1. TRBV1 has pseudogene status. The CDR3 covers 14 residues. CDR3 amino acids: CASSQPDSNTEAFF. In DNA, the CDR3 is TGCGCCAGCAGCCAACCCGACAGCAACACTGAAGCTTTCTTT.